The source of this TCR beta chain is a study of shared clonotypes between healthy human individuals. Study observations and caveats: Relative to clonotypes present in all four donors, those not shared had lower generation probabilities.

Sorted-subset replicate PCRs used about 0.2 ug of genomic DNA. This amount corresponded to approximately 30,000 T cell genomes. Profiling relied on immunoSEQ multiplex PCR, and the TCRdb table lists in-frame clones only, not all of them. Of about 230,000 clones listed, just over 65% are singletons. V lost 4 bases and J lost 8; bases outside the gene matches: 14. The CDR3 has 15 residues. The germline V gene has CDR1 SGHRS and CDR2 YFSETQ. For this clone: Its specificity is unknown.

Sample: memory CD4+ T cells sorted from blood. This sample's subset: CD45RA-negative fraction. This chain joins TRBV5-1 and TRBJ1-2, with 7 nucleotides matching TRBD1. This TCR came from a man aged 30-40 years in good health. The CDR3 nucleotides read TGCGCCAGCAGCCCCTCTAGGACAGGCGTGGGGGGCTACACCTTC. Amino acid sequence: CASSPSRTGVGGYTF. Filled out from reference TRBV5-1 and TRBJ1-2, the complete variable domain reads KAGVTQTPRYLIKTRGQQVTLSCSPISGHRSVSWYQQTPGQGLQFLFEYFSETQRNKGNFPGRFSGRQFSNSRSEMNVSTLELGDSALYLCASSPSRTGVGGYTFGSGTRLTVV.